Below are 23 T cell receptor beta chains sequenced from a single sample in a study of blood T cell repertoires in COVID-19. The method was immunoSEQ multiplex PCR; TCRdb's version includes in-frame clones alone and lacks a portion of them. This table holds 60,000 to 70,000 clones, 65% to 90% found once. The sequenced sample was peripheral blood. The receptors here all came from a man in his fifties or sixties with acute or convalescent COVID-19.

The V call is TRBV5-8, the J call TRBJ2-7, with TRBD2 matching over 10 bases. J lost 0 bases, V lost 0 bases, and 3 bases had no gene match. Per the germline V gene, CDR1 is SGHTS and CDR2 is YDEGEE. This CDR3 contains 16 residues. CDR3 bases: TGTGCCAGCAGCTTGGCTAGCGGGGGCCTCTCCTACGAGCAGTACTTC. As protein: CASSLASGGLSYEQYF.

The CDR3 spells CASATTGVNSPLHF. CDR3 in DNA: TGCGCCAGCGCCACGACAGGGGTTAATTCACCCCTCCACTTT. The rearrangement joins TRBV5-1 to TRBJ1-6, with TRBD1 matching 8 bases. This CDR3 is built from 14 residues. J gave up 6 bases and V 7 bases, and 6 bases lay outside the gene matches. Germline assignment: CDR1 SGHRS and CDR2 YFSETQ.

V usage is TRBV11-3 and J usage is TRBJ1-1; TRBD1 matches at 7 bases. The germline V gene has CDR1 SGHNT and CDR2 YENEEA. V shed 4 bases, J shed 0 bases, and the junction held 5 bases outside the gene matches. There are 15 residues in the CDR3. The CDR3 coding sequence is TGTGCCAGCAGCTCTTGGACAGGCCTGAACACTGAAGCTTTCTTT. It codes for CASSSWTGLNTEAFF.

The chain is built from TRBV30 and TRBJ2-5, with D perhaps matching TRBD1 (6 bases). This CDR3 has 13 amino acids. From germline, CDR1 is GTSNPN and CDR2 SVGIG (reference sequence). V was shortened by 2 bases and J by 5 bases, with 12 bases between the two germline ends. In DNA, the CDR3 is TGTGCCTGGAGTTCAGGGGCGGCGGAGACCCAGTACTTC. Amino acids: CAWSSGAAETQYF.

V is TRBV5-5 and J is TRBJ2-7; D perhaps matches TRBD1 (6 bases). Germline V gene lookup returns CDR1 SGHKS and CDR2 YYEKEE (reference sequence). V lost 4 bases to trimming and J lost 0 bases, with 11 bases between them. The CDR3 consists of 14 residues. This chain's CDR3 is CASSPGQSSYEQYF. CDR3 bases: TGTGCCAGCAGCCCTGGACAGAGCTCCTACGAGCAGTACTTC.

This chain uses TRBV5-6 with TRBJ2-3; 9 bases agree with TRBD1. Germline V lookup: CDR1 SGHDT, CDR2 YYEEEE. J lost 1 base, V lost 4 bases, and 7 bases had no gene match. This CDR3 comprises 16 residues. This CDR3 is CASSRTGVRGTDTQYF. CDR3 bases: TGTGCCAGCAGCAGGACAGGGGTCCGGGGCACAGATACGCAGTATTTT.

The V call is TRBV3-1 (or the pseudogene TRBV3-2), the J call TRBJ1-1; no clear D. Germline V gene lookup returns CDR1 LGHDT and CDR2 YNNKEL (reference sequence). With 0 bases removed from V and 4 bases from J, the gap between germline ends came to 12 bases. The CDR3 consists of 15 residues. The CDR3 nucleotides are TGTGCCAGCAGCCAAGACAGGCTCTACACCACTGAAGCTTTCTTT. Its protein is CASSQDRLYTTEAFF.

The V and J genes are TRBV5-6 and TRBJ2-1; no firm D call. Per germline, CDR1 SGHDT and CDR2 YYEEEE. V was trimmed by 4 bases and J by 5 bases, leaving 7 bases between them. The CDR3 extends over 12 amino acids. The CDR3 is CASSQKNNEQFF. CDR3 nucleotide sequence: TGTGCCAGCAGCCAAAAAAACAATGAGCAGTTCTTC.

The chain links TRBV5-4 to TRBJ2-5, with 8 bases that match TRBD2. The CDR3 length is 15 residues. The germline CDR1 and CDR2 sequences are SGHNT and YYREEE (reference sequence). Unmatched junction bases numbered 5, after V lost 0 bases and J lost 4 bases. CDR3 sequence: CASSLVAGGRETQYF. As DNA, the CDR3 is TGTGCCAGCAGCTTGGTGGCGGGGGGTAGAGAGACCCAGTACTTC. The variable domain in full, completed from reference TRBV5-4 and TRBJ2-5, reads ETGVTQSPTHLIKTRGQQVTLRCSSQSGHNTVSWYQQALGQGPQFIFQYYREEENGRGNFPPRFSGLQFPNYSSELNVNALELDDSALYLCASSLVAGGRETQYFGPGTRLLVL.

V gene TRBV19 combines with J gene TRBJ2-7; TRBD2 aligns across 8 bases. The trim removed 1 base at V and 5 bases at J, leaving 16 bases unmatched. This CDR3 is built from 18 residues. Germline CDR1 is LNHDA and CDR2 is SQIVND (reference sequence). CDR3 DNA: TGTGCCAGTAGTATAGGGGCCGGGGGGGCCAGTTCGGTCCACGAGCAGTACTTC. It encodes CASSIGAGGASSVHEQYF.

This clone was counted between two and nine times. CDR3 loop: CASSGGRSSYNEQFF. CDR3 in DNA: TGTGCCAGCAGCGGTGGTCGGAGCTCCTACAATGAGCAGTTCTTC. The chain recombines TRBV7-9 with TRBJ2-1, with no clear D. The CDR3 spans 15 residues. Trimming left V 5 bases short and J 0 bases short, with 11 bases between. Germline V gene data show CDR1 as SEHNR and CDR2 as FQNEAQ (reference sequence).

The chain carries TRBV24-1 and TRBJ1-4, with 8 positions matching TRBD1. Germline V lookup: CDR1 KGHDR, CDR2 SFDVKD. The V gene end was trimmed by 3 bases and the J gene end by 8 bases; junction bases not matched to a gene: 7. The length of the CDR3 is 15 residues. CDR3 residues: CATSDPSTGDEKLFF. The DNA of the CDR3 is TGTGCCACCAGTGATCCATCGACAGGGGACGAAAAACTGTTTTTT.

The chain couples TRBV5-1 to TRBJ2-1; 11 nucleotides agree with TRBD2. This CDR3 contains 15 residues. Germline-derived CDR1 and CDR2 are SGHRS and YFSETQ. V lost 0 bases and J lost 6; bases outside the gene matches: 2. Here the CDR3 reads CASSLAGLAGNEQFF. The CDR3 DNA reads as TGCGCCAGCAGCTTGGCCGGACTAGCGGGCAATGAGCAGTTCTTC.

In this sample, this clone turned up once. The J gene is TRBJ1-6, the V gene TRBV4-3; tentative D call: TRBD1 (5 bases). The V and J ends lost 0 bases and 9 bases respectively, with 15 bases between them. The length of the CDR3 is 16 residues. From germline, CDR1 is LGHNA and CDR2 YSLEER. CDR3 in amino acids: CASSQEGRRGGSPLHF. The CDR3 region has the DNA TGCGCCAGCAGCCAAGAGGGTCGAAGGGGCGGTTCACCCCTCCACTTT.

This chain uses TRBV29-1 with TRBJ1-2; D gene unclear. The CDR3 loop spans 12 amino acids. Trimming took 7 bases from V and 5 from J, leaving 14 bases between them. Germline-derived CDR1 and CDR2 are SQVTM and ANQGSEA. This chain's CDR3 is CSAVGGYYGYTF. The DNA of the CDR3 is TGCAGCGCCGTCGGAGGGTATTATGGCTACACCTTC.

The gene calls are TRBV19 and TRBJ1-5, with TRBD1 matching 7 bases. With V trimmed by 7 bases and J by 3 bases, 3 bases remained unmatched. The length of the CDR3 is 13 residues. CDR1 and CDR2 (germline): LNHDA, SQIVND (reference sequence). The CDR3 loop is CASKTGNNQPQHF. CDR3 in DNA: TGTGCCAGTAAGACAGGGAACAATCAGCCCCAGCATTTT.

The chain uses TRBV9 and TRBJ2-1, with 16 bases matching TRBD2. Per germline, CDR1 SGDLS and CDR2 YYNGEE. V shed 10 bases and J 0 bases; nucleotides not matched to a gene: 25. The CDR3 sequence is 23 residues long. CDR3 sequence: CARRVGPRGPGLAGGSSYNEQFF. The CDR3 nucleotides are TGTGCCCGCCGCGTCGGCCCCCGGGGGCCGGGACTAGCGGGGGGGAGCTCCTACAATGAGCAGTTCTTC.

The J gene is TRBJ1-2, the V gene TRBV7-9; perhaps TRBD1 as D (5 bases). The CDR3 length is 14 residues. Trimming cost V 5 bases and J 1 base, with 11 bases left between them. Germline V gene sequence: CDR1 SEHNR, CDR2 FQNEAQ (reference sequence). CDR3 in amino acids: CASSQRGGNYGYTF. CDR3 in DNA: TGTGCCAGCAGCCAACGGGGGGGTAACTATGGCTACACCTTC.

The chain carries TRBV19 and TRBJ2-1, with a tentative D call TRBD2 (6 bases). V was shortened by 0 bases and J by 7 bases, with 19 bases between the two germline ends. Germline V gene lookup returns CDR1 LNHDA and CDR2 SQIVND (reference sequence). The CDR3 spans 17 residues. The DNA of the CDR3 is TGTGCCAGTAGTATAGACCCCCCGGGCGGACTAAAGAATGAGCAGTTCTTC. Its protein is CASSIDPPGGLKNEQFF.

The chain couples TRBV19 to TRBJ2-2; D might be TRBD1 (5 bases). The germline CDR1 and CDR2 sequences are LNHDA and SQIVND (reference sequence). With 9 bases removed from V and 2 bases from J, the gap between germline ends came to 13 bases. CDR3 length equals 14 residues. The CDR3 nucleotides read TGTGCCAGCCGCCTTTGGGGCAACACCGGGGAGCTGTTTTTT. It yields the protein CASRLWGNTGELFF.

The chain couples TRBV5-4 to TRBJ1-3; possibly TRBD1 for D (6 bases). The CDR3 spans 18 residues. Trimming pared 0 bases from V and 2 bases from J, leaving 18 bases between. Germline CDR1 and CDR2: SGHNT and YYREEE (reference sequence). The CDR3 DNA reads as TGTGCCAGCAGCTTGGACGGGGACACTACCTCGCCTGGAAACACCATATATTTT. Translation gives CASSLDGDTTSPGNTIYF.

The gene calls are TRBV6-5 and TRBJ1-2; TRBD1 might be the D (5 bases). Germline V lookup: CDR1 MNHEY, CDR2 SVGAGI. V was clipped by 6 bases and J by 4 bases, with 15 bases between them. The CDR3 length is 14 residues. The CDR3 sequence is CASSLRAAAYGYTF. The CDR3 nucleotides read TGTGCCAGCAGCCTCAGGGCTGCAGCCTATGGCTACACCTTC.

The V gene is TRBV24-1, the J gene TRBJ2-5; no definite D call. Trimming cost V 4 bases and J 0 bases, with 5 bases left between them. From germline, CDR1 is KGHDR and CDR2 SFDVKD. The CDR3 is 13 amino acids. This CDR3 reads CATSDHYQETQYF. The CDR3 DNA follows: TGTGCCACCAGTGACCACTACCAAGAGACCCAGTACTTC.